The 20 T cell receptor beta chains reported below all come from one sample, sequenced in a study of blood T cell repertoires in COVID-19. Only in-frame clones appear in the TCRdb table, and some are missing; sequencing was by immunoSEQ multiplex PCR. Found here are a few hundred thousand clones, approximately 85% of them singletons; the top ten hold around an eighth. Sequencing was carried out using peripheral blood. The receptor source for this set is a man aged 80 or over with acute or convalescent COVID-19.

The rearrangement joins TRBV6-5 to TRBJ2-7; maybe TRBD1 (6 bases). Trimming pared 2 bases from V and 0 bases from J, leaving 14 bases between. CDR1 is MNHEY, CDR2 SVGAGI, per germline. The CDR3 runs to 16 residues. As DNA, the CDR3 is TGTGCCAGCAGTTACCAGGCCAGGGGTAGCTCCTACGAGCAGTACTTC. Translated, it gives CASSYQARGSSYEQYF.

The chain is built from TRBV5-4 and TRBJ1-6; 9 bases agree with TRBD1. J was trimmed by 10 bases and V by 5 bases; bases with no gene match: 7. CDR1 and CDR2 from the germline V gene are SGHNT and YYREEE (reference sequence). The CDR3 is made up of 14 amino acids. CDR3 amino acids: CASSQTGGVSPLHF. CDR3 DNA: TGTGCCAGCAGTCAGACAGGGGGGGTGTCACCCCTCCACTTT. Together with reference TRBV5-4 and TRBJ1-6, the CDR3 gives the full variable domain: ETGVTQSPTHLIKTRGQQVTLRCSSQSGHNTVSWYQQALGQGPQFIFQYYREEENGRGNFPPRFSGLQFPNYSSELNVNALELDDSALYLCASSQTGGVSPLHFGNGTRLTVT.

The gene calls are TRBV5-1 and TRBJ2-3, with D uncertain. Germline assignment: CDR1 SGHRS and CDR2 YFSETQ. Trimming left V 0 bases short and J 4 bases short, with 6 bases between. The CDR3 covers 13 residues. DNA of the CDR3: TGCGCCAGCAGCTTGGGACTTTCAGATACGCAGTATTTT. It specifies CASSLGLSDTQYF.

The rearrangement joins TRBV27 to TRBJ2-7, with 10 bases lining up with TRBD2. CDR1 MNHEY and CDR2 SMNVEV come from the germline V gene (reference sequence). J lost 2 bases, V lost 3 bases, and 10 bases had no gene match. CDR3 length equals 17 residues. CDR3 in amino acids: CASSFGLAGVGPYEQYF. The CDR3 nucleotides are TGTGCCAGCAGTTTTGGTCTAGCGGGAGTGGGGCCCTACGAGCAGTACTTC.

This clone has only one observation. The chain couples TRBV7-2 to TRBJ1-2; D perhaps matches TRBD1 (6 bases). The CDR3 contains 13 residues. V lost 6 bases and J 7 bases, leaving 15 bases between the germline ends. Germline V lookup: CDR1 SGHTA, CDR2 FQGNSA. The CDR3 coding sequence is TGTGCCAGCAGTCTATCGGGACAAGTTGGCTACACCTTC. Amino acid sequence: CASSLSGQVGYTF. The variable domain in full, completed from reference TRBV7-2 and TRBJ1-2, reads GAGVSQSPSNKVTEKGKDVELRCDPISGHTALYWYRQSLGQGLEFLIYFQGNSAPDKSGLPSDRFSAERTGGSVSTLTIQRTQQEDSAVYLCASSLSGQVGYTFGSGTRLTVV.

The genes are TRBV12-3 or TRBV12-4 and TRBJ1-3; maybe TRBD1 (6 bases). CDR3 length: 13 amino acids. V was pared by 8 bases and J by 9 bases, with 17 bases between. CDR3 DNA sequence: TGTGCCAGCCGGACAGTCCTTCGGGGCACCATATATTTT. As protein: CASRTVLRGTIYF.

The chain uses TRBV10-3 and TRBJ2-7, with 9 bases fitting TRBD2. The CDR3 contains 13 residues. Germline V CDR1 and CDR2: ENHRY, SYGVKD. Trimming took 11 bases from V and 3 from J; bases not matched to a gene: 8. The CDR3 DNA reads as TGTGCCCTAAGACTAGCGGTTGACTACGAGCAGTACTTC. Amino acids: CALRLAVDYEQYF.

The V gene is TRBV2, the J gene TRBJ1-2; TRBD1 agrees at 9 bases. The CDR3 runs 14 residues. V gave up 6 bases and J gave up 7 bases; unmatched junction bases: 9. The germline V gene has CDR1 SNHLY and CDR2 FYNNEI. CDR3: CASRLATGGSGYTF. The CDR3 coding sequence is TGTGCCAGCAGATTAGCGACAGGGGGGTCTGGCTACACCTTC.

The V and J genes are TRBV19 and TRBJ2-3; 7 positions match TRBD2. In germline, CDR1 is LNHDA, CDR2 SQIVND (reference sequence). The ends lost 10 bases at V and 0 bases at J; junction bases unmatched: 4. The CDR3 totals 13 residues. Here the CDR3 DNA reads TGTGCCATACGGGACTATAGCACAGATACGCAGTATTTT. Protein product: CAIRDYSTDTQYF. Together with reference TRBV19 and TRBJ2-3, the CDR3 gives the full variable domain: DGGITQSPKYLFRKEGQNVTLSCEQNLNHDAMYWYRQDPGQGLRLIYYSQIVNDFQKGDIAEGYSVSREKKESFPLTVTSAQKNPTAFYLCAIRDYSTDTQYFGPGTRLTVL.

A note on this clone: Other DNA variants within this sample encode the same CDR3. The chain is built from TRBV5-1 and TRBJ1-1; D remains unclear. CDR1 and CDR2 from the germline V gene are SGHRS and YFSETQ. V shed 4 bases and J shed 1 base, with 11 bases lying between them. The CDR3 has 14 amino acids. The CDR3 spells CASSLDGENTEAFF. The CDR3 coding sequence is TGCGCCAGCAGCCTAGACGGTGAGAACACTGAAGCTTTCTTT. The full variable domain, completed using reference TRBV5-1 and TRBJ1-1, is KAGVTQTPRYLIKTRGQQVTLSCSPISGHRSVSWYQQTPGQGLQFLFEYFSETQRNKGNFPGRFSGRQFSNSRSEMNVSTLELGDSALYLCASSLDGENTEAFFGQGTRLTVV.

The chain is built from TRBV7-2 and TRBJ2-1; TRBD2 agrees at 10 bases. CDR1 is SGHTA and CDR2 is FQGNSA in the germline V gene. This CDR3 has 17 amino acids. The trim removed 0 bases at V and 6 bases at J, leaving 8 bases unmatched. DNA of the CDR3: TGTGCCAGCAGCTTAGCGGGAATTAGCGGGGGGAGCAATGAGCAGTTCTTC. Translation: CASSLAGISGGSNEQFF.

CDR3 DNA: TGTGCCAGCAGCCGTAATCGGGAAAATGGCTACACCTTC. It specifies CASSRNRENGYTF. The rearrangement joins TRBV14 to TRBJ1-2; D ambiguous. The CDR3 runs 13 residues. The V and J ends lost 4 bases and 6 bases respectively, with 12 bases between them. Per germline, CDR1 SGHDN and CDR2 FVKESK.

The rearrangement uses TRBV7-8 and TRBJ2-1; 10 bases align to TRBD2. The V gene end was trimmed by 1 base and the J gene end by 8 bases; junction bases not matched to a gene: 5. CDR1 and CDR2 (germline): SGHVS, FQNEAQ. This CDR3 has 15 residues. This CDR3 is CASSLELAGFHEQFF. CDR3 sequence (DNA): TGTGCCAGCAGCTTAGAACTAGCGGGGTTTCATGAGCAGTTCTTC.

The rearrangement joins TRBV13 to TRBJ2-7; 14 bases are shared with TRBD2. J was trimmed by 5 bases and V by 3 bases; bases with no gene match: 6. CDR1 is PRHDT, CDR2 FYEKMQ, per germline (reference sequence). The CDR3 runs to 16 residues. The CDR3 nucleotides are TGTGCCAGCAGCTTTTTCGGGACTAGCGGGAGCAACGAGCAGTACTTC. It encodes CASSFFGTSGSNEQYF.

V gene TRBV7-2 combines with J gene TRBJ1-1; D ambiguous. V shed 4 bases and J shed 2 bases, with 14 bases lying between them. CDR3 length: 15 amino acids. Per germline, CDR1 SGHTA and CDR2 FQGNSA. The CDR3 here is CASSSLTGSNTEAFF. CDR3 nucleotide sequence: TGTGCCAGCAGCTCCTTGACGGGGAGCAACACTGAAGCTTTCTTT.

V is TRBV5-1 and J is TRBJ2-1, with 16 bases matching TRBD2. J lost 9 bases, V lost 4 bases, and 10 bases had no gene match. CDR3 length: 17 residues. Germline loops: CDR1 SGHRS, CDR2 YFSETQ. The CDR3 region has the DNA TGCGCCAGCAGCGTGCGGGGACTAGCGGGGGGGCCCAGTGAGCAGTTCTTC. Protein sequence: CASSVRGLAGGPSEQFF.

The rearrangement links TRBV29-1 to TRBJ1-4, with 10 bases matching TRBD1. This CDR3 region has 13 residues. J lost 5 bases, V lost 4 bases, and 1 base had no gene match. Germline V gene sequence: CDR1 SQVTM, CDR2 ANQGSEA. The CDR3 sequence is CSVVDRGNEKLFF. CDR3 nucleotide sequence: TGCAGCGTTGTGGACAGGGGGAATGAAAAACTGTTTTTT.

This clone was recorded once. V and J are TRBV14 and TRBJ2-7, with TRBD2 identical over 11 bases. Losses at the gene ends were 5 bases for V and 4 bases for J; bases not matched to a gene: 7. The CDR3 runs to 15 residues. The germline CDR1 and CDR2 sequences are SGHDN and FVKESK. The CDR3 nucleotides are TGTGCCAGCAGCTTAGGCGGGACTAGCGGTTACGAGCAGTACTTC. It encodes CASSLGGTSGYEQYF.

The chain has TRBV7-9 and TRBJ1-2, with D perhaps TRBD1 (6 bases). Germline values: CDR1 SEHNR, CDR2 FQNEAQ (reference sequence). The CDR3 has 14 amino acids. The V gene lost 5 bases and the J gene lost 8 bases, with 18 bases spanning the gap. CDR3 amino acids: CASSELPDSRGYTF. CDR3 in DNA: TGTGCCAGCAGCGAGCTGCCGGACAGTCGAGGCTACACCTTC.

The CDR3 DNA reads TGTGCCAGCAGCTTCAGGGGAGGGAACCAAGAGACCCAGTACTTC. It codes for CASSFRGGNQETQYF. The chain joins TRBV7-2 to TRBJ2-5; possibly TRBD2 for D (7 bases). Trimming took 3 bases from V and 0 from J, leaving 11 bases between them. The germline gives CDR1 SGHTA, CDR2 FQGNSA. The CDR3 runs 15 residues.